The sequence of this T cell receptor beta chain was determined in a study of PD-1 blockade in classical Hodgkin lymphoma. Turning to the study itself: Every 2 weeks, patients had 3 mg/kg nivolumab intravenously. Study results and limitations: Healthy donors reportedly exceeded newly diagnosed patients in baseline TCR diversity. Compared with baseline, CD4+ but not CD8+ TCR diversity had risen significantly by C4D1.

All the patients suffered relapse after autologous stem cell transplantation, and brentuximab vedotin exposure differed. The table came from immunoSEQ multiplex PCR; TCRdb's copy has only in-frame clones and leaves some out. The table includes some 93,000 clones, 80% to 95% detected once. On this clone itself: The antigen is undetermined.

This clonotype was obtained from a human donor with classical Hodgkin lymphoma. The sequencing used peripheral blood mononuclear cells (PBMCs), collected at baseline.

CDR3 DNA sequence: TGTGCCAGCAGCCCTAGGCCGGCCCTCGGGGAGTCCACCGGGGAGCTGTTTTTT. Its translation is CASSPRPALGESTGELFF. The chain has TRBV11-2 and TRBJ2-2; TRBD2 might be the D (5 bases). The CDR3 runs 18 residues. V was clipped by 5 bases and J by 4 bases, with 23 bases between them. CDR1 and CDR2 from the germline V gene are SGHAT and FQNNGV. The entire variable domain, with the rest obtained from reference TRBV11-2 and TRBJ2-2, is as follows: EAGVAQSPRYKIIEKRQSVAFWCNPISGHATLYWYQQILGQGPKLLIQFQNNGVVDDSQLPKDRFSAERLKGVDSTLKIQPAKLEDSAVYLCASSPRPALGESTGELFFGEGSRLTVL.